Listed here are 10 T cell receptor beta chains from one sample, sequenced in a study of CD8 T cells in Susac syndrome. Random hexamers were used to reverse transcribe an amount of roughly 0.5 to 1 ug RNA. TCRdb passed the immunoSEQ multiplex PCR reads through MiXCR, listing each CDR3 protein once. Counted here are over 95,000 distinct CDR3 sequences, approximately 91% occurring once; the ten biggest clones make up about 0.15%. Sequencing used CD4+ T cells from PBMCs. The source of these receptors is a human donor in good health.

This sequence joins TRBV28 and TRBJ1-2, with D perhaps TRBD1 (5 bases). V lost 7 bases and J lost 7, with 10 bases in between. The CDR3 sequence is 11 residues long. Germline values: CDR1 MDHEN, CDR2 SYDVKM. The CDR3 coding sequence is TGTGCCAGCAAGCAGGGACGTGGCTACACCTTC. This sequence encodes CASKQGRGYTF.

This clonotype was observed a few times. The rearrangement links TRBV4-2 to TRBJ2-7, with a weak D call TRBD1 (6 bases). Between the trimmed V and J ends, which lost 2 bases and 0 bases, there was a span of 8 bases. CDR3 length equals 14 residues. Germline CDR1 is LGHNA and CDR2 is YNFKEQ. CDR3: CASSQRQASYEQYF. The CDR3 bases are TGTGCCAGCAGCCAAAGACAGGCCTCCTACGAGCAGTACTTC.

The rearrangement joins TRBV7-3 to TRBJ1-1; maybe TRBD1 (5 bases). The ends were cut back, 2 bases at V and 0 bases at J, with 7 bases in the middle. The CDR3 has 14 amino acids. Germline CDR1 reads SGHTA; CDR2 reads FQGTGA. Here the CDR3 reads CASSLGAVNTEAFF. The CDR3 DNA sequence: TGTGCCAGCAGCTTAGGGGCGGTGAACACTGAAGCTTTCTTT.

The J gene is TRBJ2-7, the V gene TRBV20-1, with D possibly called TRBD1 or TRBD2 (5 bases each). This CDR3 region has 14 residues. Per germline, CDR1 DFQATT and CDR2 SNEGSKA (reference sequence). The CDR3, as DNA: TGCAGCTGCCGGGACGAACGGGGCGCGTACGAGCAGTACTTC. This encodes CSCRDERGAYEQYF.

The chain recombines TRBV2 with TRBJ2-7; no firm D call. CDR3 length: 14 residues. V shed 4 bases and J shed 3 bases, with 13 bases lying between them. Germline V gene data show CDR1 as SNHLY and CDR2 as FYNNEI. The CDR3 loop is CASSVSLGGYEQYF. CDR3 sequence (DNA): TGTGCCAGCAGTGTGTCGCTCGGCGGCTACGAGCAGTACTTC.

This chain connects TRBV6-4 to TRBJ1-1, with a tentative D call TRBD1 (5 bases). The V end was cut by 6 bases, the J end by 8 bases, with 16 bases between. This CDR3 comprises 13 residues. Germline V CDR1 and CDR2: MRHNA, SNTAGT. CDR3 DNA sequence: TGTGCCAGCAGCCCGGAGGGGTTTAGAGAAGCTTTCTTT. Its translation is CASSPEGFREAFF.

The chain joins TRBV29-1 to TRBJ2-1; D remains ambiguous. The CDR3 sequence is 13 residues long. The germline V gene encodes CDR1 SQVTM and CDR2 ANQGSEA. V gave up 2 bases and J gave up 3 bases, with 8 bases separating them. For the CDR3, the DNA is TGCAGCGTTGAAACGATTTTCTACAATGAGCAGTTCTTC. This codes for CSVETIFYNEQFF.

V gene TRBV6-1 combines with J gene TRBJ2-3; 10 nucleotides line up with TRBD1. Germline V gene data show CDR1 as MNHNS and CDR2 as SASEGT. V lost 4 bases to trimming and J lost 8 bases; unmatched junction nucleotides: 6. The CDR3 spans 14 residues. CDR3 protein: CASSVRTGGATQYF. CDR3 DNA sequence: TGTGCCAGCAGTGTCCGGACAGGGGGGGCTACGCAGTATTTT.

This sequence joins TRBV6-5 and TRBJ2-5; tentative D call: TRBD2 (5 bases). The germline CDR1 and CDR2 sequences are MNHEY and SVGAGI. Trimming took off 5 bases at V and 5 bases at J, with 15 bases between the two ends. The CDR3 is made up of 14 amino acids. The CDR3 nucleotides are TGTGCCAGCAGTCCGAGGGTCTTTTCGGAGACCCAGTACTTC. Translating it yields CASSPRVFSETQYF.

This chain links TRBV7-2 with TRBJ2-5; 10 bases align to TRBD2. The length of the CDR3 is 15 residues. The ends lost 5 bases at V and 2 bases at J; junction bases unmatched: 5. The germline CDR1 and CDR2 sequences are SGHTA and FQGNSA. The CDR3 reads CASSIQTSGQETQYF. The CDR3 DNA follows: TGTGCCAGCAGCATCCAGACTAGCGGGCAAGAGACCCAGTACTTC.